These 27 T cell receptor beta chains came from one sample sequenced in a study of blood T cell repertoires in COVID-19. Here immunoSEQ multiplex PCR was the method, and the copy in TCRdb shows in-frame clones only, minus some. The sample lists 60,000 to 70,000 clones; roughly four fifths were seen once. The sequenced material came from peripheral blood. The receptor set was obtained from a human donor in a cohort sampled during active COVID-19.

V and J are TRBV19 and TRBJ1-5; TRBD1 might be the D (5 bases). Trimming removed 7 bases from V and 4 bases from J, with 14 bases in between. Germline lookup yields CDR1 LNHDA and CDR2 SQIVND (reference sequence). This CDR3 contains 14 residues. CDR3 in DNA: TGTGCCAGTAAGGACGGAGGGGTAAATCAGCCCCAGCATTTT. Translated, it gives CASKDGGVNQPQHF.

The chain links TRBV7-2 to TRBJ2-5, with 7 bases aligning to TRBD2. The ends lost 5 bases at V and 5 bases at J; junction bases unmatched: 8. CDR1 is SGHTA and CDR2 is FQGNSA in the germline V gene. The CDR3 consists of 14 residues. The CDR3 region has the DNA TGTGCCAGCAGCAAGAGCGGGGCCCGGGAGACCCAGTACTTC. Protein sequence: CASSKSGARETQYF.

The chain has TRBV11-2 and TRBJ2-7; TRBD1 might be the D (6 bases). Germline V lookup: CDR1 SGHAT, CDR2 FQNNGV. The CDR3 contains 13 residues. Trimming left V 2 bases short and J 5 bases short, with 10 bases between. CDR3 amino acids: CASSLNGGHEQYF. The CDR3 coding sequence is TGTGCCAGCAGCTTAAATGGGGGCCACGAGCAGTACTTC.

The chain uses TRBV5-4 and TRBJ1-1; 8 bases agree with TRBD1. With V trimmed by 5 bases and J by 5 bases, 11 bases remained unmatched. The germline CDR1 and CDR2 sequences are SGHNT and YYREEE (reference sequence). The CDR3 is made up of 15 amino acids. The CDR3 DNA follows: TGTGCCAGCAGATCTATCGACAGGGGCCGTACTGAAGCTTTCTTT. Translation gives CASRSIDRGRTEAFF.

CDR3 nucleotide sequence: TGTGCCAGCAGCTCCCTACCCCCCGGGGAGCTGTTTTTT. The encoded protein is CASSSLPPGELFF. The chain couples TRBV7-3 to TRBJ2-2, with D unclear. Germline V gene lookup returns CDR1 SGHTA and CDR2 FQGTGA. The V gene lost 4 bases and the J gene lost 6 bases, with 9 bases spanning the gap. The CDR3 is made up of 13 amino acids.

This rearrangement joins TRBV30 to TRBJ1-5; 7 nucleotides agree with TRBD1. Per germline, CDR1 GTSNPN and CDR2 SVGIG (reference sequence). The CDR3 extends over 13 amino acids. The ends lost 5 bases at V and 6 bases at J; junction bases unmatched: 7. CDR3 DNA: TGTGCCTGGGATACAGGGGTCGGTCAGCCCCAGCATTTT. As protein: CAWDTGVGQPQHF.

This clone was seen once. This chain connects TRBV4-2 to TRBJ2-7; 7 nucleotides align to TRBD2. J was trimmed by 2 bases and V by 1 base; bases with no gene match: 2. Looked up from germline, CDR1 is LGHNA and CDR2 is YNFKEQ. This CDR3 has 14 amino acids. The CDR3 region is CASSQGSGTYEQYF. The DNA of the CDR3 is TGTGCCAGCAGCCAAGGGAGCGGGACCTACGAGCAGTACTTC.

This chain joins TRBV7-8 and TRBJ1-2; 9 nucleotides align to TRBD1. With 5 bases clipped from V and 3 bases from J, the junction kept 4 bases outside the gene matches. Germline V gene data show CDR1 as SGHVS and CDR2 as FQNEAQ. This CDR3 region has 14 residues. This CDR3 reads CASSVGQGDYGYTF. As DNA, the CDR3 is TGTGCCAGCAGCGTGGGACAGGGAGACTATGGCTACACCTTC.

This clone has a single count. This chain links TRBV4-1 with TRBJ2-1; D possibly corresponds to TRBD1 (8 bases). Trimming removed 8 bases at V and 1 base at J, with 21 bases between. The CDR3 totals 17 residues. CDR1 MGHRA and CDR2 YSYEKL come from the germline V gene. The CDR3: CASGRTGRGLSYNEQFF. The DNA for the CDR3 is TGCGCCAGCGGACGGACAGGGAGGGGATTGTCCTACAATGAGCAGTTCTTC.

This clone was counted once. The rearrangement uses TRBV30 and TRBJ1-2, with a weak D call TRBD1 (5 bases). This CDR3 contains 12 residues. V was shortened by 2 bases and J by 12 bases, with 16 bases between the two germline ends. Germline lookup yields CDR1 GTSNPN and CDR2 SVGIG (reference sequence). Here the CDR3 reads CAWSLNRQVHTF. DNA of the CDR3: TGTGCCTGGAGTTTAAACAGGCAAGTTCACACCTTC.

This chain uses TRBV5-4 with TRBJ2-3, with 8 bases lining up with TRBD1. The CDR3 is 17 residues long. The V gene end was trimmed by 4 bases and the J gene end by 0 bases; junction bases not matched to a gene: 10. Germline CDR1 is SGHNT and CDR2 is YYREEE (reference sequence). CDR3 DNA: TGTGCCAGCAGCCTAGGGACAGGCGGTCCGAGCACAGATACGCAGTATTTT. Its protein product is CASSLGTGGPSTDTQYF.

The chain couples TRBV5-1 to TRBJ2-3; 7 bases line up with TRBD1. The ends lost 4 bases at V and 3 bases at J; junction bases unmatched: 5. The CDR3 contains 14 residues. Germline V gives CDR1 SGHRS, CDR2 YFSETQ. CDR3 residues: CASSTGQATDTQYF. In DNA, the CDR3 is TGCGCCAGCAGCACAGGACAGGCTACAGATACGCAGTATTTT.

This chain links TRBV27 with TRBJ1-1, with 7 bases lining up with TRBD1. J was trimmed by 3 bases and V by 5 bases; bases with no gene match: 9. Germline V lookup: CDR1 MNHEY, CDR2 SMNVEV (reference sequence). This CDR3 has 15 amino acids. The CDR3 nucleotides are TGTGCCAGCAGTGACAGGGACACGGGGTACACTGAAGCTTTCTTT. Its translation: CASSDRDTGYTEAFF.

The rearrangement links TRBV4-3 to TRBJ2-5; tentative D call: TRBD2 (6 bases). The CDR3 covers 16 residues. The V end was cut by 0 bases, the J end by 4 bases, with 15 bases between. Per germline, CDR1 LGHNA and CDR2 YSLEER. In DNA form, the CDR3 reads TGCGCCAGCAGCCAAGAAAGGTGGAGGGGATTAGAGACCCAGTACTTC. It encodes CASSQERWRGLETQYF.

This chain joins TRBV19 and TRBJ2-1, with a possible D match to TRBD2 (7 bases). Germline values: CDR1 LNHDA, CDR2 SQIVND (reference sequence). The CDR3 length is 19 residues. V shed 5 bases and J shed 0 bases, with 23 bases lying between them. Here the CDR3 reads CASSSRGGTPRSSYNEQFF. Written as DNA, the CDR3 is TGTGCCAGTAGTTCGAGGGGGGGAACCCCTCGAAGCTCCTACAATGAGCAGTTCTTC.

This chain connects TRBV7-2 to TRBJ2-3; 7 nucleotides match TRBD2. With V trimmed by 5 bases and J by 1 base, 9 bases remained unmatched. CDR1 is SGHTA and CDR2 is FQGNSA in the germline V gene. There are 16 residues in the CDR3. CDR3: CASSRRGTQGTDTQYF. In DNA, the CDR3 is TGTGCCAGCAGCCGGCGGGGGACCCAAGGCACAGATACGCAGTATTTT. Full variable domain (outside the CDR3, taken from reference TRBV7-2 and TRBJ2-3): GAGVSQSPSNKVTEKGKDVELRCDPISGHTALYWYRQSLGQGLEFLIYFQGNSAPDKSGLPSDRFSAERTGGSVSTLTIQRTQQEDSAVYLCASSRRGTQGTDTQYFGPGTRLTVL.

The chain's CDR3 is CASSSGLAKDTQYF. The CDR3 nucleotides read TGTGCCAGCAGCTCCGGACTAGCAAAGGATACGCAGTATTTT. The V and J genes are TRBV11-3 and TRBJ2-3; 8 bases agree with TRBD2. This CDR3 spans 14 amino acids. V dropped 4 bases and J dropped 6; count of bases not matched to a gene: 6. Germline CDR1 is SGHNT and CDR2 is YENEEA.

This chain links TRBV2 with TRBJ1-4; 9 bases fit TRBD1. The ends lost 6 bases at V and 8 bases at J; junction bases unmatched: 10. Germline-derived CDR1 and CDR2 are SNHLY and FYNNEI. The length of the CDR3 is 15 residues. The CDR3 DNA is TGTGCCAGCAGGGCCGCCGGGACAGGGCGGGAAAAACTGTTTTTT. It codes for CASRAAGTGREKLFF. Full variable domain (remainder filled in from reference TRBV2 and TRBJ1-4): EPEVTQTPSHQVTQMGQEVILRCVPISNHLYFYWYRQILGQKVEFLVSFYNNEISEKSEIFDDQFSVERPDGSNFTLKIRSTKLEDSAMYFCASRAAGTGREKLFFGSGTQLSVL.

The chain combines TRBV6-1 with TRBJ1-2; D remains ambiguous. The CDR3 length is 12 residues. V lost 3 bases to trimming and J lost 8 bases, with 10 bases between them. Germline CDR1 and CDR2: MNHNS and SASEGT. DNA of the CDR3: TGTGCCAGCAGTGAGGTCTCGCGGGGCTACACCTTC. Translating gives CASSEVSRGYTF.

The chain recombines TRBV2 with TRBJ1-1; TRBD1 agrees at 10 bases. Germline V gene data show CDR1 as SNHLY and CDR2 as FYNNEI. Trimming removed 5 bases from V and 0 bases from J; junction bases left unmatched: 6. The CDR3 loop spans 16 amino acids. The CDR3 spells CASSRDRGPMNTEAFF. DNA for the CDR3: TGTGCCAGCAGTAGGGACAGGGGACCAATGAACACTGAAGCTTTCTTT.

This rearrangement joins TRBV27 to TRBJ1-1, with a weak D call TRBD1 (6 bases). Looked up from germline, CDR1 is MNHEY and CDR2 is SMNVEV (reference sequence). Deletions cut 4 bases from V and 0 bases from J, with 12 bases between. CDR3 length equals 15 residues. CDR3 sequence (DNA): TGTGCCAGCAGTTCAAACAGGGTCATGAACACTGAAGCTTTCTTT. It encodes CASSSNRVMNTEAFF.

As to this clone: The identical CDR3 is also encoded by other nucleotide sequences in the sample. The chain combines TRBV5-4 with TRBJ1-2; D perhaps matches TRBD1 (5 bases). V dropped 5 bases and J dropped 8 bases, with 13 bases sitting between them. The CDR3 has 12 amino acids. CDR1 is SGHNT, CDR2 YYREEE, per germline (reference sequence). The CDR3 DNA follows: TGTGCCAGCAGGGGGACTGTCTACGGCTACACCTTC. Residues: CASRGTVYGYTF.

J is TRBJ2-3 and V is TRBV5-1, with 7 bases identical to TRBD1. CDR3 length equals 18 residues. Per the germline V gene, CDR1 is SGHRS and CDR2 is YFSETQ. V gave up 3 bases and J gave up 2 bases; unmatched junction bases: 15. CDR3 in amino acids: CASSSGRLRDSYTDTQYF. Here the CDR3 DNA reads TGCGCCAGCAGCTCGGGGCGTCTCCGGGACAGCTACACAGATACGCAGTATTTT. Full variable domain (outside the CDR3, taken from reference TRBV5-1 and TRBJ2-3): KAGVTQTPRYLIKTRGQQVTLSCSPISGHRSVSWYQQTPGQGLQFLFEYFSETQRNKGNFPGRFSGRQFSNSRSEMNVSTLELGDSALYLCASSSGRLRDSYTDTQYFGPGTRLTVL.

The V and J genes are TRBV18 and TRBJ1-1; TRBD1 might be the D (6 bases). Per germline, CDR1 KGHSH and CDR2 LQKENI. V dropped 6 bases and J dropped 1 base, with 12 bases sitting between them. The CDR3 covers 14 residues. The CDR3 bases are TGTGCCAGCTCGGGAAGGGGGAAGAACACTGAAGCTTTCTTT. It codes for CASSGRGKNTEAFF.

The rearrangement uses TRBV5-1 and TRBJ2-3; 7 positions agree with TRBD2. The ends lost 3 bases at V and 0 bases at J; junction bases unmatched: 7. The V gene's germline CDR1 is SGHRS and CDR2 YFSETQ. The CDR3 spans 16 residues. In DNA, the CDR3 is TGCGCCAGCAGCTCTCGACGCGGGGGTAGCACAGATACGCAGTATTTT. Translation: CASSSRRGGSTDTQYF.

The chain employs TRBV4-1 and TRBJ1-6, with a weak D call TRBD1 (6 bases). Germline values: CDR1 MGHRA, CDR2 YSYEKL. Between the trimmed V and J ends, which lost 5 bases and 3 bases, there was a span of 14 bases. The CDR3 contains 16 residues. The DNA for the CDR3 is TGCGCCAGCAGCAACACAGGGTCCAACTATAATTCACCCCTCCACTTT. It is translated as CASSNTGSNYNSPLHF.

The chain recombines TRBV6-6 with TRBJ1-1; 8 positions agree with TRBD1. CDR3 length: 15 residues. V lost 5 bases, J lost 1 base, and 6 bases stayed unmatched. Germline V lookup: CDR1 MNHNY, CDR2 SVGAGI (reference sequence). CDR3 nucleotide sequence: TGTGCCAGCAGTAAACCGGGACAGGCGAACACTGAAGCTTTCTTT. Translating gives CASSKPGQANTEAFF.